This T cell receptor beta chain derives from a study of shared clonotypes between healthy human individuals. Study-wide points: Naive CD4 clonotypes were shared across several donors at around 5%. Sampling included only blood; tissue repertoires likely differ.

The donors, all of them Caucasian adults, lived in Nashville, Tennessee. As handled by the study authors: Filtering of immunoSEQ junctional sequences could not match full-length read filtering. Produced via immunoSEQ multiplex PCR; TCRdb's table is partial and in-frame only. Clone size and V and J calls were adopted from that table, with D and trimming inferred from the DNA. Of over a million clones detected, about 80% appear once; the ten largest clones hold about 1.5%. Comments on this clone: As yet, its antigen is unknown.

V gave up 6 bases and J gave up 2 bases, with 11 bases separating them. This CDR3 region has 13 residues. Germline CDR1 and CDR2: MGHDK and SYGVNS. The sequencing input was memory CD4+ T cells sorted from blood. Documented subset: CD45RA-negative fraction. The source is a man aged 18 to 35 in good health. The V and J genes are TRBV25-1 and TRBJ2-7, with D perhaps matching TRBD1 (6 bases). Here the CDR3 reads CASRKQGAYEQYF. In DNA form, the CDR3 reads TGTGCCAGCAGAAAACAGGGCGCCTACGAGCAGTACTTC.